A single sample is the source of the 20 T cell receptor beta chains below, sequenced in a study of Ad26.COV2.S vaccination and SARS-CoV-2 variants. Data came from immunoSEQ multiplex PCR; TCRdb stores just in-frame clones and leaves some out. This table holds about 430,000 clones, around 90% found once. Treatment meaning: about 20 received Ad26.COV2.S at low or high dose, single or two shots; about five received placebo; per-sample allocation not given. Sample collection was performed on day 63 after the first vaccine or placebo injection. The sample here was peripheral blood, taken in a trial of Ad26.COV2.S vaccine versus placebo. Receptors originate from a person aged 18-60 years who received the Ad26.COV2.S COVID-19 vaccine or a placebo.

This sequence joins TRBV7-9 and TRBJ1-3; 7 nucleotides agree with TRBD1. CDR1 is SEHNR, CDR2 FQNEAQ, per germline (reference sequence). The CDR3 is 14 residues long. V trimming: 5 bases; J trimming: 1 base; junction bases outside the gene matches: 2. The CDR3 DNA is TGTGCCAGCAGCCGACAGGGATCTGGAAACACCATATATTTT. It translates to CASSRQGSGNTIYF.

The rearrangement uses TRBV3-1 (or the pseudogene TRBV3-2) and TRBJ2-1; TRBD2 is a possible D gene (6 bases). Trimming removed 6 bases from V and 2 bases from J, with 11 bases in between. The CDR3 has 14 amino acids. Germline loops: CDR1 LGHDT, CDR2 YNNKEL (reference sequence). The CDR3 protein is CASRRSGTYNEQFF. In nucleotides, the CDR3 is TGTGCCAGCAGACGTAGCGGTACCTACAATGAGCAGTTCTTC.

CDR3 sequence (DNA): TGTGCCAGCAGCGGTCTGGGGACTGGGGCCAACGTCCTGACTTTC. Translation: CASSGLGTGANVLTF. The chain links TRBV7-2 to TRBJ2-6; D is undetermined. The CDR3 loop spans 15 amino acids. The germline CDR1 and CDR2 sequences are SGHTA and FQGNSA. V lost 5 bases and J 2 bases, leaving 10 bases between the germline ends.

The chain uses TRBV25-1 and TRBJ2-5, with TRBD2 as a possible D gene (5 bases). This CDR3 contains 16 residues. Trimming left V 3 bases short and J 5 bases short, with 19 bases between. Germline CDR1 MGHDK, CDR2 SYGVNS. In DNA, the CDR3 is TGTGCCAGCAGTGACTCCATGGGGAGTTCGGGCGAGACCCAGTACTTC. Its translation: CASSDSMGSSGETQYF. Full variable domain (outside the CDR3, taken from reference TRBV25-1 and TRBJ2-5): EADIYQTPRYLVIGTGKKITLECSQTMGHDKMYWYQQDPGMELHLIHYSYGVNSTEKGDLSSESTVSRIRTEHFPLTLESARPSHTSQYLCASSDSMGSSGETQYFGPGTRLLVL.

The genes are TRBV28 and TRBJ2-5; 11 nucleotides line up with TRBD1. The CDR3 covers 16 residues. The ends lost 3 bases at V and 5 bases at J; junction bases unmatched: 8. The V gene's germline CDR1 is MDHEN and CDR2 SYDVKM. DNA for the CDR3: TGTGCCAGCAGTTTTTACGGGACAGGGGGTAAGGAGACCCAGTACTTC. Its translation: CASSFYGTGGKETQYF.

This chain joins TRBV2 and TRBJ2-6, with D perhaps being TRBD1 or TRBD2 (5 bases each). V was shortened by 6 bases and J by 4 bases, with 19 bases between the two germline ends. Germline V lookup: CDR1 SNHLY, CDR2 FYNNEI. The CDR3 runs 17 residues. The CDR3 is CASSDGTGGAGANVLTF. The CDR3 DNA follows: TGTGCCAGCAGCGACGGGACGGGTGGGGCCGGGGCCAACGTCCTGACTTTC.

This clone was observed a few times. DNA of the CDR3: TGTGCCAGCCACCCTAAAGGCTACACCTTC. It specifies CASHPKGYTF. The chain has TRBV5-6 and TRBJ1-2, with D hard to call. V was pared by 7 bases and J by 8 bases, with 9 bases between. This CDR3 has 10 amino acids. The germline CDR1 and CDR2 sequences are SGHDT and YYEEEE.

The chain carries TRBV5-1 and TRBJ2-2; TRBD2 might be the D (5 bases). CDR3 length equals 16 residues. Germline CDR1 SGHRS, CDR2 YFSETQ. V was cut by 0 bases and J by 3 bases, with 12 bases left in between. The CDR3 protein is CASSLALTRDTGELFF. As DNA, the CDR3 is TGCGCCAGCAGCTTGGCCCTAACTAGGGACACCGGGGAGCTGTTTTTT.

V usage is TRBV27 and J usage is TRBJ2-7; D is ambiguous. The CDR3 consists of 15 residues. CDR1 is MNHEY, CDR2 SMNVEV, per germline (reference sequence). Trimming cost V 6 bases and J 2 bases, with 17 bases left between them. CDR3: CASSRTVQPPYEQYF. For the CDR3, the DNA is TGTGCCAGCAGCCGGACGGTACAGCCACCCTACGAGCAGTACTTC.

CDR3 nucleotide sequence: TGTGCCAGCCGACAGGGCCCAACTAATGAAAAACTGTTTTTT. Translated: CASRQGPTNEKLFF. The rearrangement uses TRBV6-6 and TRBJ1-4; 7 bases are shared with TRBD1. Per germline, CDR1 MNHNY and CDR2 SVGAGI (reference sequence). CDR3 length: 14 residues. Germline trimming cut 8 bases from V and 0 bases from J; bases unmatched to any gene: 3.

The chain combines TRBV11-2 with TRBJ2-7, with D possibly being TRBD1 (5 bases). Trimming shortened V by 5 bases and J by 2 bases, and 19 bases separated the two germline ends. Per germline, CDR1 SGHAT and CDR2 FQNNGV. This CDR3 contains 16 residues. The CDR3 region is CASSPRLRGRAYEQYF. The DNA for the CDR3 is TGTGCCAGCAGCCCCAGGCTAAGGGGCAGGGCCTACGAGCAGTACTTC.

The chain recombines TRBV21-1 with TRBJ2-7; TRBD2, the table's D call, lacks a check against the DNA. TRBV21-1 is a pseudogene. This CDR3 contains 16 residues. The CDR3 DNA is TGTGCCAGCAGCAAAGGGACTAGCGGGAGAAACACCGAGCAGTACTTC. Residues: CASSKGTSGRNTEQYF.

The chain has TRBV12-5 and TRBJ1-5; 10 nucleotides match TRBD1. This CDR3 has 15 residues. Germline values: CDR1 LGHNT, CDR2 FRNRAP. After removal of 6 bases from V and 3 bases from J, the junction contained 5 bases not matched to a gene. The DNA of the CDR3 is TGTGCTAGTGGGGGACAGGGGAATGTCAATCAGCCCCAGCATTTT. Translating it yields CASGGQGNVNQPQHF.

The chain joins TRBV5-4 to TRBJ1-5; D is possibly TRBD1 (6 bases). The V and J ends lost 1 base and 7 bases respectively, with 15 bases between them. From germline, CDR1 is SGHNT and CDR2 YYREEE (reference sequence). The length of the CDR3 is 15 residues. CDR3 nucleotide sequence: TGTGCCAGCAGCTTGCCCTCGGGGGGCCGGCAGCCCCAGCATTTT. Its protein is CASSLPSGGRQPQHF. Full variable domain (remainder filled in from reference TRBV5-4 and TRBJ1-5): ETGVTQSPTHLIKTRGQQVTLRCSSQSGHNTVSWYQQALGQGPQFIFQYYREEENGRGNFPPRFSGLQFPNYSSELNVNALELDDSALYLCASSLPSGGRQPQHFGDGTRLSIL.

This chain joins TRBV7-8 and TRBJ1-1; D gene uncertain. Trimming shortened V by 5 bases and J by 0 bases, and 13 bases separated the two germline ends. The CDR3 runs 15 residues. The V gene's germline CDR1 is SGHVS and CDR2 FQNEAQ. The DNA of the CDR3 is TGTGCCAGCAGCCCTCGCCGTTCGTTGAACACTGAAGCTTTCTTT. This gives the protein CASSPRRSLNTEAFF.

V and J are TRBV7-2 and TRBJ1-3, with unresolved D. Germline CDR1 is SGHTA and CDR2 is FQGNSA. The V and J ends lost 0 bases and 0 bases respectively, with 9 bases between them. CDR3 length: 16 residues. The CDR3 DNA reads as TGTGCCAGCAGCTTAGCATCCAGGACCTCTGGAAACACCATATATTTT. This sequence encodes CASSLASRTSGNTIYF.

The chain employs TRBV5-5 and TRBJ2-7; tentatively, D is TRBD2 (6 bases). V was shortened by 0 bases and J by 2 bases, with 15 bases between the two germline ends. The CDR3 totals 16 residues. In germline, CDR1 is SGHKS, CDR2 YYEKEE (reference sequence). The CDR3 nucleotides are TGTGCCAGCAGCTTGGGCTACGGGACTTGGGCCTACGAGCAGTACTTC. Amino acids: CASSLGYGTWAYEQYF.

The V and J genes are TRBV5-1 and TRBJ2-2, with 11 bases that match TRBD2. CDR3 size: 18 residues. The trim removed 6 bases at V and 4 bases at J, leaving 14 bases unmatched. Germline CDR1 and CDR2: SGHRS and YFSETQ. CDR3 loop: CASNPSTGTSGFTGELFF. CDR3 DNA: TGCGCCAGCAACCCGTCAACAGGGACTAGCGGATTCACCGGGGAGCTGTTTTTT.

This rearrangement joins TRBV25-1 to TRBJ1-5, with D hard to call. The CDR3 length is 14 residues. From germline, CDR1 is MGHDK and CDR2 SYGVNS. Trimming left V 3 bases short and J 0 bases short, with 6 bases between. The CDR3 spells CASSDRLSNQPQHF. CDR3 nucleotides: TGTGCCAGCAGTGACAGACTTAGCAATCAGCCCCAGCATTTT.

This rearrangement joins TRBV19 to TRBJ2-1, with a possible D match to TRBD1 (5 bases). Trimming left V 6 bases short and J 6 bases short, with 9 bases between. Per germline, CDR1 LNHDA and CDR2 SQIVND (reference sequence). The CDR3 length is 12 residues. CDR3 protein: CASRPDSNEQFF. The CDR3 region has the DNA TGTGCCAGTAGGCCCGACAGCAATGAGCAGTTCTTC.